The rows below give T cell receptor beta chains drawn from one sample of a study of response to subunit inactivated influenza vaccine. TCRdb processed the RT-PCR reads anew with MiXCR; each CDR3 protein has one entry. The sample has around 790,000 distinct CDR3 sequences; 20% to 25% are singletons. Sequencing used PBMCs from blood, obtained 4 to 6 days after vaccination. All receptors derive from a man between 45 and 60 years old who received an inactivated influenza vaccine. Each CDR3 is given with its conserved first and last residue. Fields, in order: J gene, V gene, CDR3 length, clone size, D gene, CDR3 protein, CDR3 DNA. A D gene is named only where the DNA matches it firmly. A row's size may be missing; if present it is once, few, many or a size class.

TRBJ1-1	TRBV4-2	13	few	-	CASSPTVITEAFF	TGTGCCAGCAGCCCCACGGTGATCACTGAAGCTTTCTTT
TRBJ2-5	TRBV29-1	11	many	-	CSAWTEETQYF	TGCAGCGCTTGGACCGAAGAGACCCAGTACTTC
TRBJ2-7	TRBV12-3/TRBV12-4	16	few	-	CASSFGASGTGVRQYF	TGTGCCAGCAGTTTTGGGGCTAGCGGTACAGGGGTGAGGCAGTACTTC
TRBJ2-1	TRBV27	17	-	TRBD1	CASSLSYVGTAYNEQFF	TGTGCCAGCAGTTTATCTTATGTCGGGACAGCCTACAATGAGCAGTTCTTC
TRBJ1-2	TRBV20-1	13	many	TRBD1	CSAGDRGHYGYTF	TGCAGTGCCGGGGACAGGGGGCATTATGGCTACACCTTC
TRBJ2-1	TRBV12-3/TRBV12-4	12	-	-	CASTSEDNEQFF	TGTGCCAGCACTAGCGAGGACAATGAGCAGTTCTTC
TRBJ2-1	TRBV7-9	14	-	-	CASSDSSSYNEQFF	TGTGCCAGCAGCGATTCAAGCTCCTACAATGAGCAGTTCTTC
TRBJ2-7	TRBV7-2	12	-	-	CASSLARREQYF	TGTGCCAGCAGCTTAGCGAGGCGAGAGCAGTACTTC
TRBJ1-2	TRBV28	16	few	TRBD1	CASSLLEGGRNYGYTF	TGTGCCAGCAGTTTATTAGAAGGGGGCAGAAACTATGGCTACACCTTC
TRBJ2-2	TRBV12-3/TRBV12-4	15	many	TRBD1	CASSSGTVNTGELFF	TGTGCCAGCAGCTCCGGGACAGTTAACACCGGGGAGCTGTTTTTT
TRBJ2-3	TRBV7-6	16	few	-	CASSLAPAPPTDTQYF	TGTGCCAGCAGCTTAGCTCCCGCCCCCCCCACAGATACGCAGTATTTT
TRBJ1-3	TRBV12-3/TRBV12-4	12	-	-	CASSPTVNTIYF	TGTGCCAGCAGTCCTACAGTAAACACCATATATTTT